Presented here are 13 T cell receptor beta chains from one specimen sequenced in a study of blood T cell repertoires in COVID-19 (dated by TCRdb to 2018 to 2021). Library creation used the immunoSEQ multiplex PCR assay. This is the immuneACCESS table as TCRdb keeps it, with only in-frame sequences that have V and J called. A part of the clones is gone; compared with another copy, unresolved V genes explain less than half, and the rest is unexplained. This sample is represented by about 95,000 clones; about 89% of them were singletons. The top ten clonotypes cover about 5% of the sample. The sequenced sample consisted of peripheral blood. Receptors were obtained from a man aged 55 to 70 with COVID-19, enrolled during active disease.

The chain links TRBV18 to TRBJ1-1; D is undetermined. The CDR3 contains 15 residues. Germline V gene data show CDR1 as KGHSH and CDR2 as LQKENI. V gave up 3 bases and J gave up 1 base, with 12 bases separating them. CDR3 sequence (DNA): TGTGCCAGCTCACCGCTTGGAGTGAAGAACACTGAAGCTTTCTTT. Protein: CASSPLGVKNTEAFF.

In this sample, this clone turned up once. The chain is built from TRBV3-1 (or the pseudogene TRBV3-2) and TRBJ2-3; 14 nucleotides match TRBD2. CDR1 and CDR2 (germline): LGHDT, YNNKEL (reference sequence). V lost 6 bases and J lost 4; bases outside the gene matches: 3. The CDR3 contains 15 residues. The CDR3, as DNA: TGTGCCAGCAGAAAGACTAGCGGGAGGGCAGATACGCAGTATTTT. It translates to CASRKTSGRADTQYF.

This clone was found a few times. This rearrangement joins TRBV18 to TRBJ1-1, with a tentative D call TRBD1 (5 bases). CDR1 is KGHSH and CDR2 is LQKENI in the germline V gene. Trimming left V 2 bases short and J 2 bases short, with 6 bases between. The CDR3 is 13 amino acids. The DNA of the CDR3 is TGTGCCAGCTCACCAGGGGCAAACACTGAAGCTTTCTTT. Its translation: CASSPGANTEAFF.

The rearrangement uses TRBV28 and TRBJ2-7, with 11 bases aligning to TRBD2. Germline CDR1 is MDHEN and CDR2 is SYDVKM. V trimming: 7 bases; J trimming: 6 bases; junction bases outside the gene matches: 5. The CDR3 loop spans 13 amino acids. The CDR3 DNA reads TGTGCCAGCATTACTAGCGGGAGAGGCGAGCAGTACTTC. The encoded protein is CASITSGRGEQYF.

This chain joins TRBV7-9 and TRBJ1-2; the D is unclear. CDR3 length: 13 residues. Germline-derived CDR1 and CDR2 are SEHNR and FQNEAQ (reference sequence). With 7 bases removed from V and 8 bases from J, the gap between germline ends came to 17 bases. CDR3 protein: CASTSDGVGGYTF. The CDR3 region has the DNA TGTGCCAGCACCTCAGATGGAGTTGGCGGCTACACCTTC.

The CDR3 coding sequence is TGTGCCAGTAGGACAGACAGGGGTCAGCCCCAGCATTTT. Translating gives CASRTDRGQPQHF. The chain has TRBV19 and TRBJ1-5; 8 bases match TRBD1. The germline gives CDR1 LNHDA, CDR2 SQIVND (reference sequence). There are 13 residues in the CDR3. J lost 6 bases, V lost 6 bases, and 4 bases had no gene match. Drawing the rest from reference TRBV19 and TRBJ1-5, the complete variable domain is DGGITQSPKYLFRKEGQNVTLSCEQNLNHDAMYWYRQDPGQGLRLIYYSQIVNDFQKGDIAEGYSVSREKKESFPLTVTSAQKNPTAFYLCASRTDRGQPQHFGDGTRLSIL.

The chain recombines TRBV18 with TRBJ2-7, with D possibly TRBD2 on 6 matching bases. V gave up 3 bases and J gave up 6 bases, with 15 bases separating them. This CDR3 comprises 14 residues. From germline, CDR1 is KGHSH and CDR2 LQKENI. In DNA form, the CDR3 reads TGTGCCAGCTCACCGTCCGGGGGTACAGGCGAGCAGTACTTC. Translating it yields CASSPSGGTGEQYF. Variable domain in full (rest from reference TRBV18 and TRBJ2-7): NAGVMQNPRHLVRRRGQEARLRCSPMKGHSHVYWYRQLPEEGLKFMVYLQKENIIDESGMPKERFSAEFPKEGPSILRIQQVVRGDSAAYFCASSPSGGTGEQYFGPGTRLTVT.

This chain connects TRBV28 to TRBJ2-3, with 8 positions matching TRBD1. The CDR3 covers 18 residues. The V gene end was trimmed by 10 bases and the J gene end by 6 bases; junction bases not matched to a gene: 24. Germline loops: CDR1 MDHEN, CDR2 SYDVKM. Here the CDR3 DNA reads TGTGCCACCCTAGGCAGGGGGCCTCTTTCGGGAGAGGCGGATACGCAGTATTTT. This codes for CATLGRGPLSGEADTQYF.

Worth noting for this clone: Other DNA sequences in the same sample also yield this CDR3. J is TRBJ2-5 and V is TRBV4-1, with 8 nucleotides matching TRBD2. V lost 1 base, J lost 2 bases, and 3 bases stayed unmatched. CDR3 length: 15 amino acids. CDR1 MGHRA and CDR2 YSYEKL come from the germline V gene. CDR3 nucleotide sequence: TGCGCCAGCAGCCAAGGATTAGCGGGACAAGAGACCCAGTACTTC. Its translation: CASSQGLAGQETQYF.

This sequence joins TRBV6-5 and TRBJ2-3; a weak D match, TRBD1 (6 bases). This CDR3 has 14 residues. Germline loops: CDR1 MNHEY, CDR2 SVGAGI. Trimming cost V 6 bases and J 1 base, with 11 bases left between them. CDR3 in amino acids: CASRSSGGTDTQYF. Here the CDR3 DNA reads TGTGCCAGCAGATCGTCAGGGGGCACAGATACGCAGTATTTT.

This sequence joins TRBV10-3 and TRBJ2-1, with 9 bases fitting TRBD2. The CDR3 runs 14 residues. Germline-derived CDR1 and CDR2 are ENHRY and SYGVKD. The junction had 5 bases not matched to a gene; V was cut back by 3 bases and J by 8 bases. In DNA form, the CDR3 reads TGTGCCATCAGTGACTTAGCGGGAGATTATGAGCAGTTCTTC. As protein: CAISDLAGDYEQFF.

The V and J genes are TRBV3-1 (or the pseudogene TRBV3-2) and TRBJ2-1, with D maybe TRBD2 (5 bases). CDR1 and CDR2 from the germline V gene are LGHDT and YNNKEL (reference sequence). This CDR3 is 15 amino acids long. Trimming took off 1 base at V and 7 bases at J, with 14 bases between the two ends. The CDR3 spells CASSQGMTSGNEQFF. The CDR3 DNA sequence: TGTGCCAGCAGCCAAGGGATGACCTCGGGGAATGAGCAGTTCTTC.

This rearrangement joins TRBV30 to TRBJ1-3; D perhaps matches TRBD1 (5 bases). Trimming stripped 2 bases from V and 2 bases from J, with 7 bases between. There are 13 residues in the CDR3. The V gene's germline CDR1 is GTSNPN and CDR2 SVGIG (reference sequence). In DNA, the CDR3 is TGTGCCTGGAGTTCAGGGCCTGGAAACACCATATATTTT. Translated, it gives CAWSSGPGNTIYF.